This TCR beta chain was identified in a study of CD8+CD57+ T cells in acquired aplastic anemia. Background on the study: CD4+ and CD8+ cells, once sorted, gave DNA averaging about 3 ug. Study-wide results and limits: The number of CD8+ CDR3 sequences shared by patients and controls was approximately 31. No significant difference in CD8+ Simpson's diversity was found between patients and controls.

For sequencing, patients were chosen who had shown expansion of CD8+CD57+ cells by flow cytometry. The enrolled patients all had severe acquired aplastic anemia. The CDR3 runs to 13 residues. Germline V gives CDR1 SGHTA, CDR2 FQGNSA. For CDR3 and TCR beta VDJ profiling, genomic DNA was the template used. Via MiXCR, TCRdb re-called the reads, giving one row per CDR3 protein. This sample has a few hundred thousand distinct CDR3 sequences; around 82% occur once, and the top ten carry over 35%. Of note for this clonotype: What it binds is unknown. Its ends do not fully match the called genes, so a read error is possible.

The receptor comes from a human donor with aplastic anemia. This chain connects TRBV7-2 to TRBJ2-1; weak D call: TRBD2 (6 bases). What was sequenced was sorted CD4+, CD8+, or CD8+CD57+ T cells (not recorded which) from PBMCs. The DNA of the CDR3 is TGTGCCAGCAGCGATGGGGGGATTAATGAGCAGTTTTTC. Translated: CASSDGGINEQFF.